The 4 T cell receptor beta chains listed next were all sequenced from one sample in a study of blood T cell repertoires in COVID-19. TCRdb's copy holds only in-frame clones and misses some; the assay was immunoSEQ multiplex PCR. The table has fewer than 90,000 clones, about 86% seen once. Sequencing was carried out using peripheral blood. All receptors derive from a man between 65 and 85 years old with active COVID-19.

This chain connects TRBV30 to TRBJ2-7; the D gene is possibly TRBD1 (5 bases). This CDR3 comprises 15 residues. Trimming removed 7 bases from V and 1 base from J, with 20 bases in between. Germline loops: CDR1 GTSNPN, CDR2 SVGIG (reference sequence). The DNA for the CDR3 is TGTGCCTCGATCCGATACAGGCTCGGATCCTACGAGCAGTACTTC. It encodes CASIRYRLGSYEQYF.

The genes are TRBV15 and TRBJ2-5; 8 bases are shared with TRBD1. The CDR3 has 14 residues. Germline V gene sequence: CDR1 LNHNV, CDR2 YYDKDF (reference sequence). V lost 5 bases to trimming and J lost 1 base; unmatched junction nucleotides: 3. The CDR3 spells CATSQGQAQETQYF. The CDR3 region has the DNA TGTGCCACCAGCCAGGGACAGGCCCAAGAGACCCAGTACTTC.

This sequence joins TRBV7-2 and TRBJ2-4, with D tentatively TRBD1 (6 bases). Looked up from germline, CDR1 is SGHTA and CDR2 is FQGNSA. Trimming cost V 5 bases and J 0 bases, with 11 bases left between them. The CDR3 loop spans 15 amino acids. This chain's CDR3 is CASSRDTLAKNIQYF. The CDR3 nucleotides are TGTGCCAGCAGCCGGGACACCTTAGCCAAAAACATTCAGTACTTC.

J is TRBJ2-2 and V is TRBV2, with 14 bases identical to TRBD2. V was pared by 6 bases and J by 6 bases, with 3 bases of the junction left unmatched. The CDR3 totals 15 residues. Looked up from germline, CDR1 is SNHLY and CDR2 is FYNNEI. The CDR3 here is CASRTTSGRAGELFF. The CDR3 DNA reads TGTGCCAGCAGGACGACTAGCGGGAGGGCCGGGGAGCTGTTTTTT.